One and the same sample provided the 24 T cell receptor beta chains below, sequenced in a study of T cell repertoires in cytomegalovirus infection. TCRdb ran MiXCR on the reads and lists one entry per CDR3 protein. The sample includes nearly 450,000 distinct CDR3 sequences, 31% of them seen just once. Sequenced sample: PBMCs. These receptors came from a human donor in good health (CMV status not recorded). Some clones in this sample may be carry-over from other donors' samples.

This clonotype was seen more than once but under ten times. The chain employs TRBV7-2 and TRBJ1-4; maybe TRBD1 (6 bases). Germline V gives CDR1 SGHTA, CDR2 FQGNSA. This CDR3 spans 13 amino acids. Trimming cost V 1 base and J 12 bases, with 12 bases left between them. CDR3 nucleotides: TGTGCCAGCAGCTTAGTTGGACAGTCGGAACTGTTTTTT. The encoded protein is CASSLVGQSELFF.

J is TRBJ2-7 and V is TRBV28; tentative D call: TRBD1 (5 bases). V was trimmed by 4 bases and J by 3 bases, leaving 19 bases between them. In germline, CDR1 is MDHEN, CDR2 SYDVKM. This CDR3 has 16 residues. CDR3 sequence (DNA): TGTGCCAGCAGTTCTCCGGGTGACAGCAGCTTCTACGAGCAGTACTTC. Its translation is CASSSPGDSSFYEQYF. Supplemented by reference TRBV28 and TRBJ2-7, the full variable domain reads DVKVTQSSRYLVKRTGEKVFLECVQDMDHENMFWYRQDPGLGLRLIYFSYDVKMKEKGDIPEGYSVSREKKERFSLILESASTNQTSMYLCASSSPGDSSFYEQYFGPGTRLTVT.

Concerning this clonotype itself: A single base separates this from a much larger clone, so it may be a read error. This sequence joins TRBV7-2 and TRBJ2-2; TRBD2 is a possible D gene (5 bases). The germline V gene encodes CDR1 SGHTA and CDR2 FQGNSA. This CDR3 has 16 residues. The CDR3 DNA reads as TGTGCCGGCAGCCCACCGGGAACTCGGGTCACCGGGGAGCTGTTTTTT. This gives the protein CAGSPPGTRVTGELFF.

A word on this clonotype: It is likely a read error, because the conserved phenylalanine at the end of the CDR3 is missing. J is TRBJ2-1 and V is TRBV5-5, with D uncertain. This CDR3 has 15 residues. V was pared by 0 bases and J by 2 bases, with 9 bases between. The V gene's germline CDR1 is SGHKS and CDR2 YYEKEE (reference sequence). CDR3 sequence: CASSLGHSPYNEQFL. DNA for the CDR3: TGTGCCAGCAGCTTGGGGCACTCCCCCTACAATGAGCAGTTCTTA.

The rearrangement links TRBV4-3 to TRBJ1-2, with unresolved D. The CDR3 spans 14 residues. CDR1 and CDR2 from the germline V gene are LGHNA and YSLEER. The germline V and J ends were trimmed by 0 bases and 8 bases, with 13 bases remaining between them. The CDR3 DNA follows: TGCGCCAGCAGCCAAGAACGGATGGCGCGAGGCTACACCTTC. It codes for CASSQERMARGYTF.

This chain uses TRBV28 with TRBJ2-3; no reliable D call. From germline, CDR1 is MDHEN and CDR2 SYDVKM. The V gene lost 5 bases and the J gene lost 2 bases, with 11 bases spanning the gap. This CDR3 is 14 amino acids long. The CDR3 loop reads CASSPLGPTDTQYF. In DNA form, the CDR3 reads TGTGCCAGCAGTCCCCTCGGGCCCACAGATACGCAGTATTTT.

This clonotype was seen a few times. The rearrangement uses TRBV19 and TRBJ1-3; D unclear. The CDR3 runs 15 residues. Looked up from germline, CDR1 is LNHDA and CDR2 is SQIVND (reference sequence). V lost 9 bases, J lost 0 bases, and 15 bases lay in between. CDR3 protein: CASKTSGISGNTIYF. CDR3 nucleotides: TGTGCCAGCAAGACCTCGGGGATCTCTGGAAACACCATATATTTT.

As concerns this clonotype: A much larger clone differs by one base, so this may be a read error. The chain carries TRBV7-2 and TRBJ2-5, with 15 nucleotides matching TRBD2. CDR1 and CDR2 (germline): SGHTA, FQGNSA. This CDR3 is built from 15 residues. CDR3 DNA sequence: TGTGCCAGCTCCGGACTAGCGGGGGGGCAAGAGACCAAGTACTTC. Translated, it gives CASSGLAGGQETKYF.

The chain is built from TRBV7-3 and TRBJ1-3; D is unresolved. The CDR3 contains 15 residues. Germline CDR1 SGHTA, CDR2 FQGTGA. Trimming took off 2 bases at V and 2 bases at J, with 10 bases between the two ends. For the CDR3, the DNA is TGTGCCAGCAGCTTAGGGCCAGCAGCTGGAAACACCATATATTTT. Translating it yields CASSLGPAAGNTIYF.

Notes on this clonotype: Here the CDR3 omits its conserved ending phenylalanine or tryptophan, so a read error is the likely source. CDR3 in DNA: TGTGCCAGTAGTATCCCCTACAGGTTCGAAAGCACCGGGGAGCTGTTTTTA. Translating gives CASSIPYRFESTGELFL. The chain carries TRBV19 and TRBJ2-2; the D gene is possibly TRBD1 (5 bases). V was clipped by 3 bases and J by 4 bases, with 18 bases between them. This CDR3 spans 17 amino acids. From germline, CDR1 is LNHDA and CDR2 SQIVND (reference sequence).

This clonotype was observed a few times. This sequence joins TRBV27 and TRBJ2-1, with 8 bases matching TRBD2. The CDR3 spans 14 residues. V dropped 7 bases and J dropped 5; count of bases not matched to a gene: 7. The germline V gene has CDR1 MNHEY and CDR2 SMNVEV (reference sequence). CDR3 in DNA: TGTGCCAGCACCCGCGGGGGGCAGGACAATGAGCAGTTCTTC. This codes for CASTRGGQDNEQFF.

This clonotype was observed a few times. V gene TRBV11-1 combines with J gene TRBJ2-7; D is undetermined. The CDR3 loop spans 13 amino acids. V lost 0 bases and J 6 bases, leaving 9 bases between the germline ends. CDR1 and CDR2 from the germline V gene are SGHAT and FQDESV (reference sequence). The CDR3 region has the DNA TGTGCCAGCAGCTTAGCGCTACTTTCCGAGCAGTACTTC. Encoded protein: CASSLALLSEQYF.

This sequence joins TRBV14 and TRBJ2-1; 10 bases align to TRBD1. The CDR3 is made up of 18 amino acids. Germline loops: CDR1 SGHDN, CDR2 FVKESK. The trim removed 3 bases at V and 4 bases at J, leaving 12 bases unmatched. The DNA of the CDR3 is TGTGCCAGCAGCCAGCTCCCGGGACAGGGGTTGGGATACAATGAGCAGTTCTTC. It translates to CASSQLPGQGLGYNEQFF.

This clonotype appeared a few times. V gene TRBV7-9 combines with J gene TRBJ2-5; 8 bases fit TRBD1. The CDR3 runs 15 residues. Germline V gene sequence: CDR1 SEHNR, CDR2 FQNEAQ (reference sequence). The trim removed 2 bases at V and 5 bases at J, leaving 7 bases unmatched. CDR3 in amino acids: CASSLTQGARETQYF. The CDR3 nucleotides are TGTGCCAGCAGCTTAACGCAGGGGGCGAGGGAGACCCAGTACTTC.

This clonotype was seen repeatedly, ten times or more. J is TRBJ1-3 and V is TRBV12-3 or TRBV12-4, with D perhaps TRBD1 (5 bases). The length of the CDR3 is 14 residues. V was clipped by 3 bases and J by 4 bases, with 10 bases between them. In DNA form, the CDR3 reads TGTGCCAGCAGTTTCAGGGTATCCGGAAACACCATATATTTT. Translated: CASSFRVSGNTIYF.

CDR3 loop: CASSQNRGHQPQHF. The CDR3 bases are TGTGCCAGCAGCCAAAACAGGGGGCATCAGCCCCAGCATTTT. The rearrangement uses TRBV3-1 and TRBJ1-5; 9 nucleotides align to TRBD1. Germline V CDR1 and CDR2: LGHDT, YNNKEL (reference sequence). CDR3 length: 14 amino acids. J was trimmed by 5 bases and V by 2 bases; bases with no gene match: 1.

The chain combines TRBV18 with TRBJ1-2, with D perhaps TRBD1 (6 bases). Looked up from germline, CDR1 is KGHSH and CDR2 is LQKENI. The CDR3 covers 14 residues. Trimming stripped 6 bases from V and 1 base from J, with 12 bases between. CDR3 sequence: CASSQGPNNYGYTF. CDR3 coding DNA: TGTGCCAGCTCCCAGGGGCCGAATAACTATGGCTACACCTTC.

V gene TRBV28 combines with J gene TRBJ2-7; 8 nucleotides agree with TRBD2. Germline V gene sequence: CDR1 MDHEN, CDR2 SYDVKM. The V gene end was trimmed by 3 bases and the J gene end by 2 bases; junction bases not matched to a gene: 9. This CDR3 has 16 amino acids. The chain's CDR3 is CASSFGAGGKPYEQYF. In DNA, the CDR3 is TGTGCCAGCAGTTTTGGGGCGGGGGGAAAACCCTACGAGCAGTACTTC. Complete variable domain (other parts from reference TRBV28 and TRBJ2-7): DVKVTQSSRYLVKRTGEKVFLECVQDMDHENMFWYRQDPGLGLRLIYFSYDVKMKEKGDIPEGYSVSREKKERFSLILESASTNQTSMYLCASSFGAGGKPYEQYFGPGTRLTVT.

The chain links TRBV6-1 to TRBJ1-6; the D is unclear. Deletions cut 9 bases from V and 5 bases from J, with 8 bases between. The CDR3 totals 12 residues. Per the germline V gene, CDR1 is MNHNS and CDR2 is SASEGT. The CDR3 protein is CASRVNNSPLHF. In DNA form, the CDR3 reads TGTGCCAGTCGAGTGAATAATTCACCCCTCCACTTT.

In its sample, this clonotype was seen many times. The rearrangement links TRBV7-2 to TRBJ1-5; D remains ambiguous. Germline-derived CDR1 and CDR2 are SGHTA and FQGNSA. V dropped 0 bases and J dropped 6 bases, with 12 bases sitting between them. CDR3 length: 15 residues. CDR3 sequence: CASSLALGRVQPQHF. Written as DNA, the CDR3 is TGTGCCAGCAGCTTAGCCCTTGGTAGGGTTCAGCCCCAGCATTTT.

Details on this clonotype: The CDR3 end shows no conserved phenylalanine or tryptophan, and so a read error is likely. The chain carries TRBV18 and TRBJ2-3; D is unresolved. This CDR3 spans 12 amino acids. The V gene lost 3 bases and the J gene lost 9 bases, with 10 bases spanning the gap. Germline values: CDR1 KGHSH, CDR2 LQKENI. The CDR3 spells CASSPYRETQYC. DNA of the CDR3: TGTGCCAGCTCACCGTACAGAGAGACGCAGTATTGT.

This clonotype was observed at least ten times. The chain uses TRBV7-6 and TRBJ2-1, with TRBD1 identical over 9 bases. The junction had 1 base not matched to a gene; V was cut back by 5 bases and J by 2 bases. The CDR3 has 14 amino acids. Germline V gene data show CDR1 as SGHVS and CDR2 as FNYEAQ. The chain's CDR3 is CASSRDRAYNEQFF. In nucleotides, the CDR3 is TGTGCCAGCAGCCGGGACAGGGCCTACAATGAGCAGTTCTTC. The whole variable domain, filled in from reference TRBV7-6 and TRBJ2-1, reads GAGVSQSPRYKVTKRGQDVALRCDPISGHVSLYWYRQALGQGPEFLTYFNYEAQQDKSGLPNDRFSAERPEGSISTLTIQRTEQRDSAMYRCASSRDRAYNEQFFGPGTRLTVL.

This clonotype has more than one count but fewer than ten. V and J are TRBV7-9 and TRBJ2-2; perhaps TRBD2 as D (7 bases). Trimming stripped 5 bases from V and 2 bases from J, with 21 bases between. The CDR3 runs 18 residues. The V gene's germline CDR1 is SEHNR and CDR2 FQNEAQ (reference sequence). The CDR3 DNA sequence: TGTGCCAGCAGCGGAGGGGGAGCCCGGGGGGACAACACCGGGGAGCTGTTTTTT. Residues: CASSGGGARGDNTGELFF.

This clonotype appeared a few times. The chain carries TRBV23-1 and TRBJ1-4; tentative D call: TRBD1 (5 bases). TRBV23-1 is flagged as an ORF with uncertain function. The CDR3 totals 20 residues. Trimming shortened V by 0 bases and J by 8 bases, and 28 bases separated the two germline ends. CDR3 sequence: CASSQSVGYGGGRKTEKLFF. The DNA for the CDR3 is TGCGCCAGCAGTCAATCGGTTGGCTACGGGGGAGGGAGAAAAACCGAAAAACTGTTTTTT.